The 25 T cell receptor beta chains presented below share a single source sample, sequenced in a study of shared clonotypes between healthy human individuals. Some clones are missing from TCRdb's copy, which holds only in-frame ones; the method was immunoSEQ multiplex PCR. The sample has 1,500,000 or so clones, 98% to 99% seen once. The sequencing input was naive CD4+ T cells sorted from blood. This sample's subset: CD45RA+ positively selected. All receptors derive from a man aged 25-45 years in good health.

The chain has TRBV5-8 and TRBJ1-2; D gene unclear. V was shortened by 1 base and J by 11 bases, with 15 bases between the two germline ends. CDR1 and CDR2 from the germline V gene are SGHTS and YDEGEE. The CDR3 runs 13 residues. In nucleotides, the CDR3 is TGTGCCAGCAGCTTGAATGTTAAGCGGGCGTACACCTTC. Translated, it gives CASSLNVKRAYTF.

V usage is TRBV7-9 and J usage is TRBJ2-7, with D maybe TRBD2 (7 bases). V lost 0 bases and J 1 base, leaving 16 bases between the germline ends. Germline V lookup: CDR1 SEHNR, CDR2 FQNEAQ (reference sequence). This CDR3 is built from 17 residues. CDR3 sequence (DNA): TGTGCCAGCAGCTTAGCGCAGGGGACTACGGCATCCTACGAGCAGTACTTC. Translating gives CASSLAQGTTASYEQYF.

The chain uses TRBV10-3 and TRBJ2-1; TRBD1 agrees at 9 bases. Per germline, CDR1 ENHRY and CDR2 SYGVKD. This CDR3 spans 14 amino acids. The V segment lost 6 bases and the J segment 9 bases; nucleotides outside the gene matches: 9. This CDR3 is CAIRILDRGGEQFF. The CDR3 DNA reads TGTGCCATCAGGATCCTGGACAGGGGAGGTGAGCAGTTCTTC.

This clone was observed once. The rearrangement joins TRBV19 to TRBJ2-3, with D possibly being TRBD1 (6 bases). V lost 7 bases and J 6 bases, leaving 17 bases between the germline ends. The CDR3 has 14 amino acids. The V gene's germline CDR1 is LNHDA and CDR2 SQIVND (reference sequence). The CDR3 reads CASMRDIGGDTQYF. The CDR3 DNA reads as TGTGCCAGTATGAGGGACATCGGTGGGGATACGCAGTATTTT.

The CDR3 region is CASSFRTGGNTIYF. CDR3 sequence (DNA): TGTGCCAGCAGTTTCAGGACAGGGGGAAACACCATATATTTT. The rearrangement uses TRBV28 and TRBJ1-3, with TRBD1 identical over 8 bases. In germline, CDR1 is MDHEN, CDR2 SYDVKM. Trimming removed 3 bases from V and 4 bases from J; junction bases left unmatched: 2. The CDR3 runs to 14 residues.

The chain employs TRBV27 and TRBJ2-5; the D gene could be TRBD1 or TRBD2 (7 bases each). The CDR3 covers 14 residues. V lost 6 bases and J 5 bases, leaving 16 bases between the germline ends. CDR1 MNHEY and CDR2 SMNVEV come from the germline V gene (reference sequence). The CDR3 DNA is TGTGCCAGCAGCCAATGGGGGGGACAGGAGACCCAGTACTTC. It codes for CASSQWGGQETQYF.

The chain links TRBV18 to TRBJ2-5; 12 bases agree with TRBD2. There are 16 residues in the CDR3. The germline V gene has CDR1 KGHSH and CDR2 LQKENI. V dropped 2 bases and J dropped 5; count of bases not matched to a gene: 6. The CDR3 DNA reads as TGTGCCAGCTCACCATCGACTAGCGGGAGAGCGGAGACCCAGTACTTC. Encoded protein: CASSPSTSGRAETQYF. The variable domain in full, with the rest retrieved from reference TRBV18 and TRBJ2-5, is NAGVMQNPRHLVRRRGQEARLRCSPMKGHSHVYWYRQLPEEGLKFMVYLQKENIIDESGMPKERFSAEFPKEGPSILRIQQVVRGDSAAYFCASSPSTSGRAETQYFGPGTRLLVL.

V usage is TRBV6-1 and J usage is TRBJ1-5; possible D gene TRBD1, 5 bases. Trimming shortened V by 6 bases and J by 6 bases, and 15 bases separated the two germline ends. The CDR3 has 14 amino acids. Germline CDR1 and CDR2: MNHNS and SASEGT. The CDR3 reads CASRSTVRVQPQHF. Here the CDR3 DNA reads TGTGCCAGCAGGTCGACAGTAAGGGTTCAGCCCCAGCATTTT.

On this clone itself: Other nucleotide sequences in the sample specify the same CDR3. The rearrangement uses TRBV6-1 and TRBJ2-5; no firm D call. The V end was cut by 1 base, the J end by 1 base, with 4 bases between. CDR1 MNHNS and CDR2 SASEGT come from the germline V gene. The CDR3 length is 13 residues. The CDR3 region has the DNA TGTGCCAGCAGTGAAGGTCCCCAAGAGACCCAGTACTTC. Its protein is CASSEGPQETQYF.

The genes are TRBV15 and TRBJ2-3; D not certain. CDR3 size: 15 residues. V gave up 0 bases and J gave up 4 bases, with 11 bases separating them. In germline, CDR1 is LNHNV, CDR2 YYDKDF (reference sequence). The CDR3 loop is CATSRDPSTADTQYF. The CDR3 region has the DNA TGTGCCACCAGCAGAGATCCTAGTACCGCAGATACGCAGTATTTT.

The CDR3 is CASSLDRVVYEQYF. The CDR3 bases are TGTGCCAGCAGCTTAGACAGGGTCGTTTACGAGCAGTACTTC. The chain combines TRBV7-2 with TRBJ2-7; D might be TRBD1 (6 bases). The germline gives CDR1 SGHTA, CDR2 FQGNSA. The V end was cut by 1 base, the J end by 4 bases, with 11 bases between. The CDR3 spans 14 residues.

About this clone itself: At the DNA level, this CDR3 is encoded by other sequences in the same sample as well. The rearrangement uses TRBV9 and TRBJ2-3; D ambiguous. Germline values: CDR1 SGDLS, CDR2 YYNGEE. This CDR3 is built from 15 residues. V was pared by 0 bases and J by 0 bases, with 8 bases between. The CDR3 protein is CASSVDLPSTDTQYF. CDR3 sequence (DNA): TGTGCCAGCAGCGTAGATCTTCCTAGCACAGATACGCAGTATTTT.

The chain has TRBV5-1 and TRBJ2-3, with 9 bases identical to TRBD2. The CDR3 extends over 18 amino acids. V shed 2 bases, J shed 1 base, and the junction held 11 bases outside the gene matches. From germline, CDR1 is SGHRS and CDR2 YFSETQ. The CDR3 DNA follows: TGCGCCAGCAGCTTTCCAGCGGGAGGACTCTCGGGCACAGATACGCAGTATTTT. This sequence encodes CASSFPAGGLSGTDTQYF.

The chain carries TRBV2 and TRBJ1-3; 7 nucleotides agree with TRBD1. The germline V gene encodes CDR1 SNHLY and CDR2 FYNNEI. CDR3 length equals 15 residues. J lost 2 bases, V lost 6 bases, and 7 bases had no gene match. CDR3 region: CASRFTGAPGNTIYF. CDR3 coding DNA: TGTGCCAGCAGGTTTACAGGGGCGCCTGGAAACACCATATATTTT.

Concerning this clone: Additional DNA sequences in this sample encode the identical CDR3. This chain connects TRBV5-1 to TRBJ2-3, with D uncertain. Germline loops: CDR1 SGHRS, CDR2 YFSETQ. The V gene lost 0 bases and the J gene lost 1 base, with 6 bases spanning the gap. This CDR3 has 14 residues. The CDR3 DNA sequence: TGCGCCAGCAGCTTGGATCGGGGCACAGATACGCAGTATTTT. Residues: CASSLDRGTDTQYF.

V gene TRBV5-1 combines with J gene TRBJ2-1, with D hard to call. Trimming took off 1 base at V and 0 bases at J, with 8 bases between the two ends. There are 15 residues in the CDR3. Germline values: CDR1 SGHRS, CDR2 YFSETQ. In nucleotides, the CDR3 is TGCGCCAGCAGCTTGTTAACCATCTCCTACAATGAGCAGTTCTTC. Its protein product is CASSLLTISYNEQFF. Full variable domain (remainder filled in from reference TRBV5-1 and TRBJ2-1): KAGVTQTPRYLIKTRGQQVTLSCSPISGHRSVSWYQQTPGQGLQFLFEYFSETQRNKGNFPGRFSGRQFSNSRSEMNVSTLELGDSALYLCASSLLTISYNEQFFGPGTRLTVL.

The rearrangement joins TRBV30 to TRBJ2-7, with D perhaps matching TRBD1 (6 bases). Germline CDR1 and CDR2: GTSNPN and SVGIG (reference sequence). This CDR3 comprises 13 residues. V lost 4 bases and J 0 bases, leaving 10 bases between the germline ends. The CDR3 protein is CAWTGQYSYEQYF. Here the CDR3 DNA reads TGTGCCTGGACCGGACAGTACTCCTACGAGCAGTACTTC.

The gene calls are TRBV10-1 and TRBJ2-1; 13 nucleotides align to TRBD2. This CDR3 comprises 16 residues. From germline, CDR1 is WNHNN and CDR2 SYGVQD (reference sequence). The V segment lost 0 bases and the J segment 12 bases; nucleotides outside the gene matches: 8. Here the CDR3 DNA reads TGCGCCAGCAGTGAGTCCTTTGGACTAGCGGGGGTAGTGCAGTTCTTC. Amino acids: CASSESFGLAGVVQFF.

CDR3 in DNA: TGCACCAGCAGCCAAGAACGGGCACTGTGCGAGCAGTACTTC. It translates to CTSSQERALCEQYF. The gene calls are TRBV1 and TRBJ2-7. TRBV1 is tagged as a pseudogene. This CDR3 comprises 14 residues.

The chain combines TRBV4-1 with TRBJ2-5; 8 positions match TRBD2. The CDR3 consists of 16 residues. Per the germline V gene, CDR1 is MGHRA and CDR2 is YSYEKL. Unmatched junction bases numbered 4, after V lost 1 base and J lost 0 bases. In nucleotides, the CDR3 is TGCGCCAGCAGCCAAGGATTAGCGGGATACCAAGAGACCCAGTACTTC. Its translation: CASSQGLAGYQETQYF.

In DNA, the CDR3 is TGTGCCAGCAGCTTTACCTCGGGGGGGATCGGTAATTTGATACCATCCGAGCAGTACTTC. It is translated as CASSFTSGGIGNLIPSEQYF. The chain combines TRBV7-3 with TRBJ2-7, with 8 positions matching TRBD2. The CDR3 contains 20 residues. Germline values: CDR1 SGHTA, CDR2 FQGTGA. The V and J ends lost 3 bases and 6 bases, in that order; junction bases with no gene match: 25. The full variable domain, with the rest looked up from reference TRBV7-3 and TRBJ2-7, is GAGVSQTPSNKVTEKGKYVELRCDPISGHTALYWYRQSLGQGPEFLIYFQGTGAADDSGLPNDRFFAVRPEGSVSTLKIQRTERGDSAVYLCASSFTSGGIGNLIPSEQYFGPGTRLTVT.

The V gene is TRBV5-1, the J gene TRBJ2-1, with 8 bases matching TRBD2. The junction had 3 bases not matched to a gene; V was cut back by 4 bases and J by 0 bases. CDR1 is SGHRS, CDR2 YFSETQ, per germline. The CDR3 totals 15 residues. The CDR3 nucleotides read TGCGCCAGCAGCCCGACTAGCGACTCCTACAATGAGCAGTTCTTC. Translation gives CASSPTSDSYNEQFF.

The V call is TRBV5-6, the J call TRBJ1-4, with 8 bases fitting TRBD1. Trimming took 3 bases from V and 3 from J; bases not matched to a gene: 7. Germline CDR1 SGHDT, CDR2 YYEEEE. The CDR3 totals 16 residues. This CDR3 reads CASSWGGQGANEKLFF. The CDR3 DNA sequence: TGTGCCAGCAGCTGGGGCGGACAGGGCGCTAATGAAAAACTGTTTTTT.

The gene calls are TRBV9 and TRBJ2-7; tentatively, D is TRBD2 (5 bases). Germline V gene lookup returns CDR1 SGDLS and CDR2 YYNGEE. V lost 3 bases to trimming and J lost 3 bases, with 16 bases between them. The CDR3 is 15 amino acids. The CDR3 sequence: CASSAHSSADYEQYF. The CDR3 DNA reads TGTGCCAGCAGCGCCCACTCCTCAGCGGACTACGAGCAGTACTTC.

The J gene is TRBJ2-2, the V gene TRBV19; no clear D. The length of the CDR3 is 13 residues. From germline, CDR1 is LNHDA and CDR2 SQIVND (reference sequence). The V end lost 3 bases, the J end lost 7 bases, and 9 bases lay between the germline ends. CDR3 coding DNA: TGTGCCAGTAGTATTATGTGGGGCGGGGAGCTGTTTTTT. Amino acids: CASSIMWGGELFF.